The sequence of this T cell receptor beta chain was determined in a study of blood T cell repertoires in COVID-19. This CDR3 has 14 amino acids. V lost 5 bases to trimming and J lost 2 bases; unmatched junction nucleotides: 4. Looked up from germline, CDR1 is SGHVS and CDR2 is FNYEAQ. Only in-frame clones appear in the TCRdb table, and some are missing; sequencing was by immunoSEQ multiplex PCR. Here the sample spans around 300,000 clones, less than 90% being singletons. The sequence was collected from a human donor in a cohort sampled during active COVID-19. The sequencing sample was made of peripheral blood. V usage is TRBV7-6 and J usage is TRBJ2-3; 7 bases are shared with TRBD2. The CDR3 sequence: CASSASGYTDTQYF. The CDR3 region has the DNA TGTGCCAGCAGCGCTAGCGGTTACACAGATACGCAGTATTTT.